The 23 T cell receptor beta chains below come from one sample, sequenced in a study of CD8+ T cells in alopecia areata. Treatment: oral pan-JAK inhibitor, 5-10 mg twice daily. After isolation, RNA underwent reverse transcription to generate cDNA as the sequencing template. TCRdb's copy holds only in-frame clones and misses some; the assay was immunoSEQ multiplex PCR. Of more than 150,000 clones in the sample, 40% to 65% are singletons; the top ten hold 10%. Here the sequenced sample was CD8+ T cells sorted from blood, taken at approximately week 51, from a patient treated with tofacitinib. These receptors all come from a human donor with alopecia areata.

The J gene is TRBJ1-6, the V gene TRBV2; D not resolved. This CDR3 comprises 14 residues. Germline-derived CDR1 and CDR2 are SNHLY and FYNNEI. V lost 4 bases and J lost 6, with 10 bases in between. The CDR3 loop is CASSVLSVNSPLHF. The CDR3 nucleotides are TGTGCCAGCAGTGTTCTGTCCGTTAATTCACCCCTCCACTTT.

This clone was counted between two and nine times. The J gene is TRBJ1-6, the V gene TRBV4-3; D is undetermined. The CDR3 runs 17 residues. V was cut by 0 bases and J by 6 bases, with 15 bases left in between. Per germline, CDR1 LGHNA and CDR2 YSLEER. The CDR3 nucleotides are TGCGCCAGCAGCCAAGATCCGGTCAGAGTGGGTAATTCACCCCTCCACTTT. It specifies CASSQDPVRVGNSPLHF.

The chain carries TRBV25-1 and TRBJ1-2, with no clear D. CDR3 size: 15 residues. Germline-derived CDR1 and CDR2 are MGHDK and SYGVNS. With 0 bases removed from V and 4 bases from J, the gap between germline ends came to 12 bases. CDR3 residues: CASSEYKPPFYGYTF. The CDR3 coding sequence is TGTGCCAGCAGTGAATATAAACCACCCTTCTATGGCTACACCTTC.

This clone is a singleton in its sample. The CDR3 DNA sequence: TGCAGCGTTGTGGAGGCAACCTACAATGAGCAGTTCTTC. The encoded protein is CSVVEATYNEQFF. V gene TRBV29-1 combines with J gene TRBJ2-1; D perhaps matches TRBD2 (5 bases). CDR1 is SQVTM, CDR2 ANQGSEA, per germline. V lost 4 bases to trimming and J lost 2 bases, with 9 bases between them. This CDR3 spans 13 amino acids.

The CDR3 nucleotides read TGTGCCAGCAGTGAGTCGGGTTGGGGATCGGGGGAGCAGTACTTC. This sequence encodes CASSESGWGSGEQYF. The chain joins TRBV25-1 to TRBJ2-7; possibly TRBD2 for D (5 bases). CDR1 MGHDK and CDR2 SYGVNS come from the germline V gene. Trimming took 3 bases from V and 7 from J, leaving 19 bases between them. The CDR3 loop spans 15 amino acids.

This sequence joins TRBV30 and TRBJ1-6, with D uncertain. Germline loops: CDR1 GTSNPN, CDR2 SVGIG (reference sequence). Trimming removed 4 bases at V and 0 bases at J, with 10 bases between. The CDR3 covers 15 residues. The CDR3 coding sequence is TGTGCCTGGACGGACGGGAGCTCCTATAATTCACCCCTCCACTTT. Protein: CAWTDGSSYNSPLHF.

V gene TRBV7-8 combines with J gene TRBJ2-3, with D perhaps assigned TRBD1 or TRBD2 (5 bases each). Trimming removed 2 bases at V and 4 bases at J, with 13 bases between. CDR3 length equals 15 residues. Germline assignment: CDR1 SGHVS and CDR2 FQNEAQ. The CDR3 here is CASSLSLGVADTQYF. Here the CDR3 DNA reads TGTGCCAGCAGCTTAAGCCTGGGGGTTGCAGATACGCAGTATTTT.

The rearrangement links TRBV7-8 to TRBJ1-4, with D hard to call. The CDR3 is 14 amino acids. The V end lost 1 base, the J end lost 3 bases, and 6 bases lay between the germline ends. The V gene's germline CDR1 is SGHVS and CDR2 FQNEAQ. CDR3 sequence reads: CASSLGTANEKLFF. The CDR3 DNA follows: TGTGCCAGCAGCTTAGGTACAGCTAATGAAAAACTGTTTTTT.

This rearrangement joins TRBV27 to TRBJ1-5; D perhaps matches TRBD1 (5 bases). Per the germline V gene, CDR1 is MNHEY and CDR2 is SMNVEV (reference sequence). Trimming cost V 3 bases and J 4 bases, with 7 bases left between them. The CDR3 sequence is 13 residues long. The CDR3 here is CASSLAGNQPQHF. The CDR3 DNA is TGTGCCAGCAGTTTGGCAGGGAATCAGCCCCAGCATTTT.

The V and J genes are TRBV2 and TRBJ1-5; 9 bases are a match to TRBD1. The V and J ends lost 8 bases and 8 bases, in that order; junction bases with no gene match: 10. The germline V gene encodes CDR1 SNHLY and CDR2 FYNNEI. The CDR3 extends over 14 amino acids. CDR3 sequence: CASSEGQGYKPQHF. CDR3 DNA: TGTGCCAGCTCAGAGGGACAGGGATATAAGCCCCAGCATTTT.

This clone was detected a few times. This rearrangement joins TRBV4-3 to TRBJ1-6; TRBD1 agrees at 7 bases. The J segment lost 8 bases and the V segment lost 4 bases, leaving 8 bases of the junction unmatched. This CDR3 comprises 15 residues. Germline loops: CDR1 LGHNA, CDR2 YSLEER. The CDR3 DNA reads TGCGCCAGCAGCCTGACAGGGTCCATAGATTCACCCCTCCACTTT. Translation: CASSLTGSIDSPLHF.

This clone has just a few counts. The gene calls are TRBV5-1 and TRBJ1-2; D might be TRBD1 (6 bases). In germline, CDR1 is SGHRS, CDR2 YFSETQ. This CDR3 region has 11 residues. V was clipped by 7 bases and J by 8 bases, with 12 bases between them. CDR3 loop: CASGRGQGYTF. Written as DNA, the CDR3 is TGCGCCAGCGGAAGGGGACAAGGCTACACCTTC. Filled out from reference TRBV5-1 and TRBJ1-2, the complete variable domain reads KAGVTQTPRYLIKTRGQQVTLSCSPISGHRSVSWYQQTPGQGLQFLFEYFSETQRNKGNFPGRFSGRQFSNSRSEMNVSTLELGDSALYLCASGRGQGYTFGSGTRLTVV.

V is TRBV7-3 and J is TRBJ2-3; D not resolved. CDR3 length equals 13 residues. V was pared by 1 base and J by 5 bases, with 7 bases between. The germline gives CDR1 SGHTA, CDR2 FQGTGA. DNA for the CDR3: TGTGCCAGCAGCTTAATGGGCAAAGATACGCAGTATTTT. Protein sequence: CASSLMGKDTQYF. The whole variable domain, remainder taken from reference TRBV7-3 and TRBJ2-3, is GAGVSQTPSNKVTEKGKYVELRCDPISGHTALYWYRQSLGQGPEFLIYFQGTGAADDSGLPNDRFFAVRPEGSVSTLKIQRTERGDSAVYLCASSLMGKDTQYFGPGTRLTVL.

This clone was seen more than once but under ten times. This chain joins TRBV11-1 and TRBJ2-5; D may be TRBD1 or TRBD2 (6 bases each). The V end was cut by 5 bases, the J end by 5 bases, with 18 bases between. There are 15 residues in the CDR3. Germline V CDR1 and CDR2: SGHAT, FQDESV (reference sequence). CDR3 in amino acids: CASSHRVGAGETQYF. CDR3 DNA sequence: TGTGCCAGCAGCCACAGGGTCGGCGCGGGGGAGACCCAGTACTTC.

The chain uses TRBV6-5 and TRBJ1-1; D unclear. Trimming took 2 bases from V and 6 from J, leaving 7 bases between them. Germline V gene data show CDR1 as MNHEY and CDR2 as SVGAGI. CDR3 length: 12 residues. The CDR3 nucleotides are TGTGCCAGCAGTTACCAAGGGCCTGAAGCTTTCTTT. Translated, it gives CASSYQGPEAFF.

The J gene is TRBJ1-1, the V gene TRBV7-9, with D unresolved. Germline-derived CDR1 and CDR2 are SEHNR and FQNEAQ (reference sequence). V was trimmed by 5 bases and J by 8 bases, leaving 12 bases between them. The CDR3 length is 12 residues. CDR3 residues: CASSPRVTEAFF. The CDR3 DNA is TGTGCCAGCAGCCCAAGGGTGACCGAAGCTTTCTTT.

This clone was seen only a few times. The CDR3 DNA reads as TGTGCCAGCAGCCCTGGGACCGTGGAAGCTTTCTTT. It specifies CASSPGTVEAFF. V is TRBV7-9 and J is TRBJ1-1; tentative D call: TRBD1 (5 bases). From germline, CDR1 is SEHNR and CDR2 FQNEAQ (reference sequence). The V and J ends lost 5 bases and 8 bases respectively, with 12 bases between them. This CDR3 is 12 amino acids long.

V usage is TRBV2 and J usage is TRBJ2-1; 9 bases fit TRBD2. The V segment lost 6 bases and the J segment 9 bases; nucleotides outside the gene matches: 12. The CDR3 is made up of 15 amino acids. Germline-derived CDR1 and CDR2 are SNHLY and FYNNEI. CDR3: CASSTGTSIWAEQFF. In DNA, the CDR3 is TGTGCCAGCAGCACGGGGACTAGCATTTGGGCTGAGCAGTTCTTC. Combining the CDR3 with reference TRBV2 and TRBJ2-1 gives the whole variable domain EPEVTQTPSHQVTQMGQEVILRCVPISNHLYFYWYRQILGQKVEFLVSFYNNEISEKSEIFDDQFSVERPDGSNFTLKIRSTKLEDSAMYFCASSTGTSIWAEQFFGPGTRLTVL.

CDR3 region: CASSPTGPPGSEAFF. The CDR3 nucleotides read TGTGCCAGCAGCCCTACGGGGCCCCCGGGCTCTGAAGCTTTCTTT. The chain employs TRBV7-3 and TRBJ1-1, with D perhaps matching TRBD1 (5 bases). There are 15 residues in the CDR3. V lost 5 bases and J lost 6, with 19 bases in between. The V gene's germline CDR1 is SGHTA and CDR2 FQGTGA.

The chain carries TRBV16 and TRBJ2-7; 10 nucleotides match TRBD2. The V segment lost 0 bases and the J segment 2 bases; nucleotides outside the gene matches: 10. Germline CDR1 KGHSY, CDR2 FQNENV. The CDR3 length is 18 residues. The CDR3 loop reads CASSQSGLAGAVTYEQYF. The CDR3 nucleotides are TGTGCCAGCAGCCAATCGGGGCTAGCGGGGGCCGTTACCTACGAGCAGTACTTC.

V is TRBV2 and J is TRBJ2-7; D unresolved. The germline V gene has CDR1 SNHLY and CDR2 FYNNEI. Deletions cut 8 bases from V and 5 bases from J, with 16 bases between. The length of the CDR3 is 13 residues. The CDR3 DNA reads TGTGCCAGCGTCGCGACGGGCGTTAACGAGCAGTACTTC. Residues: CASVATGVNEQYF.

V usage is TRBV5-6 and J usage is TRBJ1-2; D remains ambiguous. Looked up from germline, CDR1 is SGHDT and CDR2 is YYEEEE. V was pared by 0 bases and J by 4 bases, with 7 bases between. The length of the CDR3 is 13 residues. The chain's CDR3 is CASSLDFSYGYTF. CDR3 coding DNA: TGTGCCAGCAGCTTGGATTTCAGCTATGGCTACACCTTC. Filled out from reference TRBV5-6 and TRBJ1-2, the complete variable domain reads DAGVTQSPTHLIKTRGQQVTLRCSPKSGHDTVSWYQQALGQGPQFIFQYYEEEERQRGNFPDRFSGHQFPNYSSELNVNALLLGDSALYLCASSLDFSYGYTFGSGTRLTVV.

The CDR3 nucleotides are TGTGCCAGCAGCCCCGGCACACTAAATCAGCCCCAGCATTTT. As protein: CASSPGTLNQPQHF. The chain uses TRBV7-9 and TRBJ1-5; no reliable D call. Trimming removed 5 bases from V and 4 bases from J, with 12 bases in between. CDR1 SEHNR and CDR2 FQNEAQ come from the germline V gene (reference sequence). This CDR3 is built from 14 residues.